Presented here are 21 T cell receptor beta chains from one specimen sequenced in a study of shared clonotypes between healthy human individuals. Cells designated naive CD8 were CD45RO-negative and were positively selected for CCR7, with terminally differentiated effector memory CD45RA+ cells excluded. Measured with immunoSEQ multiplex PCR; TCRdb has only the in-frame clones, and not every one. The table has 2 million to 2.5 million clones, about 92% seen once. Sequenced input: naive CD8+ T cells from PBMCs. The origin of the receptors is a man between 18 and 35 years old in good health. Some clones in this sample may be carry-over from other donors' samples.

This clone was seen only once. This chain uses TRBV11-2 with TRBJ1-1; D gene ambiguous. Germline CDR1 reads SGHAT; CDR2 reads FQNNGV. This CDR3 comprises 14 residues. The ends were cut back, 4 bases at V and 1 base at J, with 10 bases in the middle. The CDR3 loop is CASSYPFANTEAFF. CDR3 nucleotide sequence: TGTGCCAGCAGCTACCCGTTTGCGAACACTGAAGCTTTCTTT.

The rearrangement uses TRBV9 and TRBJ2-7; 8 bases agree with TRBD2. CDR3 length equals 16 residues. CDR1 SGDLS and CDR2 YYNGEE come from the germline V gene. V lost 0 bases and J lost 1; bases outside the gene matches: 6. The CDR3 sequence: CASSVALTSGSYEQYF. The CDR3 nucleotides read TGTGCCAGCAGCGTAGCTTTAACTAGCGGATCCTACGAGCAGTACTTC.

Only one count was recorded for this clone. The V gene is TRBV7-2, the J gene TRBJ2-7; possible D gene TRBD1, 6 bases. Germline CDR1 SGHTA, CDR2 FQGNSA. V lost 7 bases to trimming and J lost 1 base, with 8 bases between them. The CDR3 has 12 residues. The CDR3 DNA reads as TGTGCCAGCACCGGACAGTCCTACGAGCAGTACTTC. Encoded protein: CASTGQSYEQYF.

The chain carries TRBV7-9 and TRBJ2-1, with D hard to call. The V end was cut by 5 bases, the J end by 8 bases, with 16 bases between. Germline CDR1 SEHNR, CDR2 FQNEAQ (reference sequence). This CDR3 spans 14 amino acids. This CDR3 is CASSQPDWADEQFF. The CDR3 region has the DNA TGTGCCAGCAGCCAACCGGATTGGGCTGATGAGCAGTTCTTC.

The CDR3 is CASSSGLAGGYEQYF. The DNA of the CDR3 is TGTGCCAGCAGCTCGGGACTAGCGGGAGGGTACGAGCAGTACTTC. The chain employs TRBV9 and TRBJ2-7, with 16 bases matching TRBD2. The CDR3 totals 15 residues. J lost 4 bases, V lost 4 bases, and 2 bases had no gene match. Germline V CDR1 and CDR2: SGDLS, YYNGEE.

CDR3 bases: TGTGCCAGCAGCCGCGACAGGAACACCGGGGAGCTGTTTTTT. It translates to CASSRDRNTGELFF. The genes are TRBV9 and TRBJ2-2, with D possibly TRBD1 on 5 matching bases. V shed 4 bases and J shed 1 base, with 8 bases lying between them. Germline V gene lookup returns CDR1 SGDLS and CDR2 YYNGEE. The CDR3 totals 14 residues.

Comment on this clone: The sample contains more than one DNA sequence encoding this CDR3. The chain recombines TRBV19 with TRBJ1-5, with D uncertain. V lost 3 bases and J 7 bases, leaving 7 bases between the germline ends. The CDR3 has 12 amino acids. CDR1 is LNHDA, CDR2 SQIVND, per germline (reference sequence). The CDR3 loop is CASSIGGQPQHF. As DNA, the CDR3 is TGTGCCAGTAGTATTGGAGGGCAGCCCCAGCATTTT.

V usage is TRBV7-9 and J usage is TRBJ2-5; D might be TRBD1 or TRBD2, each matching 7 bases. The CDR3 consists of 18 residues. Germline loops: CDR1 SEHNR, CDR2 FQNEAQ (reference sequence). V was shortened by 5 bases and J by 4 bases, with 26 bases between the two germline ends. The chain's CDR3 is CASSGRDSEGLPRETQYF. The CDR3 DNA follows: TGTGCCAGCAGCGGGAGGGACAGCGAAGGATTACCCCGAGAGACCCAGTACTTC.

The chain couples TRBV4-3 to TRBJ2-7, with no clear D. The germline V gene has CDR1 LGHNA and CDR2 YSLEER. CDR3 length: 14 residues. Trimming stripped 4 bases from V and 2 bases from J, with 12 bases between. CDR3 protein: CASSPGPLTYEQYF. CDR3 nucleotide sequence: TGCGCCAGCAGCCCCGGACCCCTAACCTACGAGCAGTACTTC.

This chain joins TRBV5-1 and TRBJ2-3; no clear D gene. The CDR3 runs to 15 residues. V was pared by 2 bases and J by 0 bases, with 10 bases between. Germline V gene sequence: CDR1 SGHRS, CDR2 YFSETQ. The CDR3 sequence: CASSFDGTSTDTQYF. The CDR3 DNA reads TGCGCCAGCAGCTTCGACGGAACTAGCACAGATACGCAGTATTTT. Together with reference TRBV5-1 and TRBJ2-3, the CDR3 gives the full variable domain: KAGVTQTPRYLIKTRGQQVTLSCSPISGHRSVSWYQQTPGQGLQFLFEYFSETQRNKGNFPGRFSGRQFSNSRSEMNVSTLELGDSALYLCASSFDGTSTDTQYFGPGTRLTVL.

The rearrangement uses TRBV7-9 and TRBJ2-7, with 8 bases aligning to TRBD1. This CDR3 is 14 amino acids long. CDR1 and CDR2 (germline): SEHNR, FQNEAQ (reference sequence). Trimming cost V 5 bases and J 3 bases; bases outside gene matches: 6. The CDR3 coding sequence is TGTGCCAGCAGCGCCGGGACAGGAGACTACGAGCAGTACTTC. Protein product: CASSAGTGDYEQYF.

DNA for the CDR3: TGTGCCAGCAGTTACTTGAGGACAGGGCTCCACGAGCAGTACTTC. Residues: CASSYLRTGLHEQYF. This chain connects TRBV6-5 to TRBJ2-7; 8 bases match TRBD1. Germline V gene data show CDR1 as MNHEY and CDR2 as SVGAGI. The junction had 7 bases not matched to a gene; V was cut back by 1 base and J by 5 bases. The CDR3 is 15 amino acids.

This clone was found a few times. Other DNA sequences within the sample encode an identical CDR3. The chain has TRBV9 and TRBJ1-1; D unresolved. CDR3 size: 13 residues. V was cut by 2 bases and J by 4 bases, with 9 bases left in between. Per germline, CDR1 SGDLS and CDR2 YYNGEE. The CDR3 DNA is TGTGCCAGCAGCGTGGGTCGGATCACTGAAGCTTTCTTT. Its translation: CASSVGRITEAFF.

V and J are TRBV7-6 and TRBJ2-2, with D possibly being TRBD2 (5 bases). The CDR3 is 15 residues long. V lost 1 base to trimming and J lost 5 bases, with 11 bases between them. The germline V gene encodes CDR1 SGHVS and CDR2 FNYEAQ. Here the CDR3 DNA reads TGTGCCAGCAGCTTAGATCGGGGTTTGACCGGGGAGCTGTTTTTT. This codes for CASSLDRGLTGELFF.

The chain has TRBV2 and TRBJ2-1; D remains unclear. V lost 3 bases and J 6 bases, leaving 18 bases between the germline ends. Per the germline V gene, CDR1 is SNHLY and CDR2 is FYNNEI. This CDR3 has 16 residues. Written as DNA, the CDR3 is TGTGCCAGCAGTGATAGGGTTGGGATGAGAGGCAATGAGCAGTTCTTC. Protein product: CASSDRVGMRGNEQFF.

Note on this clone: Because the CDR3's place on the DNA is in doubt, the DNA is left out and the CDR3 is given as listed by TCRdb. This chain's CDR3 is CASLGTGLYEQYF. The chain carries TRBV7-9 and TRBJ2-7. The CDR3 has 13 amino acids, counting both end residues. CDR1 and CDR2 (germline): SEHNR, FQNEAQ (reference sequence).

The CDR3: CASRLTSGGKSSYNEQFF. CDR3 coding DNA: TGTGCCAGTAGGTTGACTAGCGGGGGGAAAAGCTCCTACAATGAGCAGTTCTTC. The chain is built from TRBV19 and TRBJ2-1; 13 nucleotides align to TRBD2. Germline V lookup: CDR1 LNHDA, CDR2 SQIVND (reference sequence). The CDR3 length is 18 residues. Trimming removed 6 bases from V and 0 bases from J; junction bases left unmatched: 8. Variable domain in full (rest from reference TRBV19 and TRBJ2-1): DGGITQSPKYLFRKEGQNVTLSCEQNLNHDAMYWYRQDPGQGLRLIYYSQIVNDFQKGDIAEGYSVSREKKESFPLTVTSAQKNPTAFYLCASRLTSGGKSSYNEQFFGPGTRLTVL.

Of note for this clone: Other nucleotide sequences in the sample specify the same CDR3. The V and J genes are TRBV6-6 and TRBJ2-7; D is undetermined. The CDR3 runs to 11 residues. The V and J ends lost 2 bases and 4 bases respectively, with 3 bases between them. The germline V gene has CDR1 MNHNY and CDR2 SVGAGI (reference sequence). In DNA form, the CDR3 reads TGTGCCAGCAGTTACGCGTACGAGCAGTACTTC. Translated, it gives CASSYAYEQYF.

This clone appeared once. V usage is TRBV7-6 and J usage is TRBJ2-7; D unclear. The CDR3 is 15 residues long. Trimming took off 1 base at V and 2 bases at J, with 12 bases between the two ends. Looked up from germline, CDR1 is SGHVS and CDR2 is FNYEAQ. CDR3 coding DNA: TGTGCCAGCAGCTTAGAGGCTTCACCAACCTACGAGCAGTACTTC. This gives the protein CASSLEASPTYEQYF.

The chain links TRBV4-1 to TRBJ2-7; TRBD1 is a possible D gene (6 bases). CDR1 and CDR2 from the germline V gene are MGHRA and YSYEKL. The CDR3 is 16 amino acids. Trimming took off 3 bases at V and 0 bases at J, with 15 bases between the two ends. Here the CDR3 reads CASSQIWTDSSYEQYF. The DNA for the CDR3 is TGCGCCAGCAGCCAGATATGGACAGATAGCTCCTACGAGCAGTACTTC.

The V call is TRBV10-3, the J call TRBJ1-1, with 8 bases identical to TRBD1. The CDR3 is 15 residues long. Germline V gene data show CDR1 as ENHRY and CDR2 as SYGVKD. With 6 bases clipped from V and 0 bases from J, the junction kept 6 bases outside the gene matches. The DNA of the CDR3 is TGTGCCATCAGCGAACGGACAGGGATGAACACTGAAGCTTTCTTT. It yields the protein CAISERTGMNTEAFF.